These T cell receptor beta chains were read from a single sample in a study of human T cells and chemical hapten exposure. Each CDR3 protein is one row after TCRdb ran MiXCR on the 5' RACE reads. The table includes 120,000 to 150,000 distinct CDR3 sequences, 3.5% to 5% detected once. The origin of the receptors is a female donor in good health. CDR3s include the opening cysteine and the closing phenylalanine or tryptophan.

TRBV7-8 | CASSPSGASVGQPQHF
TRBV6-5 | CASRRTDNEKLFF
TRBV13 | CASSLAAEIPGNQETQYF
TRBV10-3 | CAINGRSEEQYF
TRBV4-2 | CASSQDGIAGDLSNQPQHF
TRBV5-6 | CASSLGQSVDEQYF
TRBV27 | CASSITGTSHEQYF
TRBV27 | CASSFFLRSQTGTGELFF
TRBV5-1 | CASSLAGGPWADTQYF
TRBV27 | CASSFRRDSNEKLFF
TRBV23-1 | CASPVGGTERFF
TRBV6-5 | CASSYIQGSTEAFF
TRBV6-2/TRBV6-3 | CASRTTGDTYGYTF
TRBV7-2 | CASSRVAGVTAGQFF
TRBV7-2 | CASSLDFTDTQYF
TRBV18 | CASSPQMAGGMNTEAFF
TRBV4-2 | CASSQDSPGGLDDEQFF
TRBV6-6 | CASSSNPTGLGGNTIYF
TRBV6-6 | CASSPGTEKETQYF
TRBV7-2 | CASSLRILAVTSTDTQYF
TRBV7-8 | CASSFRGLAEYNEQFF
TRBV4-1 | CASSQGQGPTYEQYF
TRBV21-1 | CASSGGTGDNSPLHF
TRBV19 | CASSPEGQVNQPQHF
TRBV20-1 | CSARDWHRGSSEQFF
TRBV5-1 | CASSAGQPNTEAFF
TRBV4-3 | CASSHTEGYTEAFF
TRBV21-1 | CASSKAGTPSGANVLTF
TRBV6-5 | CASSYSRDRSYEQYF
TRBV7-9 | CASSLGTRSGYTF
TRBV6-1 | CASSGKWSESTYEQYF
TRBV3-1 | CASSQEGGYSNQPQHF
TRBV9 | CASSLGQGQGAQYF
TRBV6-6 | CASSTTGGWDSPLHF
TRBV9 | CASSVGVMGGVGANVLTF
TRBV7-9 | CASSSKVTGPNEQFF
TRBV5-1 | CASSSRTRADEQFF
TRBV20-1 | CSASLGGGGSTDTQYF
TRBV12-3/TRBV12-4 | CASSFLSYGYTF
TRBV29-1 | CSVEKAAQSSYNEQFF
TRBV30 | CAWSVGPARGGAEAFF
TRBV5-4 | CASSQRTSGGLRDTQYF
TRBV7-9 | CASSLGRTNTEAFF
TRBV7-9 | CASSAQGATEAFF